These 14 T cell receptor beta chains originate from one sample sequenced in a study of blood T cell repertoires in COVID-19. This table comes from immunoSEQ multiplex PCR, and its TCRdb copy is limited to in-frame clones, with some not included. The repertoire holds fewer than 350,000 clones, 70% to 90% seen once, with about an eighth in the top ten. Sequencing input: peripheral blood. These receptors were taken from a woman in her thirties with COVID-19, enrolled during active disease.

This rearrangement joins TRBV4-1 to TRBJ2-5, with 7 bases matching TRBD2. The CDR3 length is 16 residues. CDR1 and CDR2 from the germline V gene are MGHRA and YSYEKL. Trimming cost V 1 base and J 1 base; bases outside gene matches: 6. CDR3 protein: CASSQGEGGFQETQYF. CDR3 in DNA: TGCGCCAGCAGCCAAGGGGAGGGAGGGTTCCAAGAGACCCAGTACTTC.

This chain links TRBV4-2 with TRBJ2-4, with D tentatively TRBD2 (5 bases). Germline V CDR1 and CDR2: LGHNA, YNFKEQ. This CDR3 region has 14 residues. The ends were cut back, 4 bases at V and 8 bases at J, with 15 bases in the middle. The CDR3 spells CASSRGTDWDIQYF. Written as DNA, the CDR3 is TGTGCCAGCAGCCGAGGAACGGACTGGGACATTCAGTACTTC.

The chain uses TRBV27 and TRBJ2-2; D gene uncertain. The CDR3 contains 13 residues. Germline assignment: CDR1 MNHEY and CDR2 SMNVEV (reference sequence). V gave up 4 bases and J gave up 6 bases, with 9 bases separating them. The chain's CDR3 is CASSSLGPGELFF. CDR3 bases: TGTGCCAGCAGTTCGCTGGGCCCCGGGGAGCTGTTTTTT.

CDR3 protein: CASSKQGATNEKLFF. As DNA, the CDR3 is TGCGCCAGCAGTAAGCAGGGGGCTACTAATGAAAAACTGTTTTTT. The chain uses TRBV4-1 and TRBJ1-4; 8 bases are shared with TRBD1. CDR3 length equals 15 residues. J lost 2 bases, V lost 6 bases, and 5 bases had no gene match. Germline V gene data show CDR1 as MGHRA and CDR2 as YSYEKL.

This clone appeared once. The chain is built from TRBV18 and TRBJ1-5, with D perhaps TRBD1 (5 bases). V was trimmed by 3 bases and J by 2 bases, leaving 14 bases between them. The CDR3 sequence is 16 residues long. In germline, CDR1 is KGHSH, CDR2 LQKENI. CDR3 protein: CASSPPGLWGNQPQHF. The DNA of the CDR3 is TGTGCCAGCTCACCCCCGGGACTCTGGGGCAATCAGCCCCAGCATTTT.

This chain joins TRBV5-1 and TRBJ1-2, with 7 nucleotides matching TRBD1. Germline assignment: CDR1 SGHRS and CDR2 YFSETQ. Unmatched junction bases numbered 15, after V lost 4 bases and J lost 3 bases. The CDR3 loop spans 17 amino acids. The CDR3 spells CASSLTRQGAWDYGYTF. The CDR3 DNA follows: TGCGCCAGCAGCCTCACCAGACAGGGCGCTTGGGACTATGGCTACACCTTC. The entire variable domain, with the rest obtained from reference TRBV5-1 and TRBJ1-2, is as follows: KAGVTQTPRYLIKTRGQQVTLSCSPISGHRSVSWYQQTPGQGLQFLFEYFSETQRNKGNFPGRFSGRQFSNSRSEMNVSTLELGDSALYLCASSLTRQGAWDYGYTFGSGTRLTVV.

J is TRBJ1-1 and V is TRBV18, with D unresolved. With 0 bases removed from V and 2 bases from J, the gap between germline ends came to 10 bases. The CDR3 has 15 amino acids. Germline V lookup: CDR1 KGHSH, CDR2 LQKENI. CDR3 loop: CASSPPLGPNTEAFF. For the CDR3, the DNA is TGTGCCAGCTCACCACCTCTGGGCCCAAACACTGAAGCTTTCTTT.

The chain's CDR3 is CASSLTGSPGELFF. CDR3 nucleotides: TGTGCCAGCAGCCTTACAGGGAGTCCCGGGGAGCTGTTTTTT. This sequence joins TRBV5-4 and TRBJ2-2, with a weak D call TRBD1 (6 bases). Per the germline V gene, CDR1 is SGHNT and CDR2 is YYREEE (reference sequence). V gave up 4 bases and J gave up 6 bases, with 13 bases separating them. The CDR3 sequence is 14 residues long.

V gene TRBV24-1 combines with J gene TRBJ1-1; the match to TRBD1 covers 8 bases. The germline V gene has CDR1 KGHDR and CDR2 SFDVKD. The CDR3 length is 13 residues. Unmatched junction bases numbered 12, after V lost 9 bases and J lost 10 bases. CDR3 sequence: CATYRDRPRGAFF. CDR3 coding DNA: TGTGCCACCTACCGGGACAGGCCAAGGGGAGCTTTCTTT.

This clone has only a few counts. The chain carries TRBV7-9 and TRBJ1-1; D may be TRBD1 (5 bases). Germline assignment: CDR1 SEHNR and CDR2 FQNEAQ (reference sequence). V was trimmed by 0 bases and J by 0 bases, leaving 5 bases between them. The CDR3 covers 14 residues. CDR3 in amino acids: CASSLAGVNTEAFF. CDR3 in DNA: TGTGCCAGCAGCTTAGCAGGGGTGAACACTGAAGCTTTCTTT. Based on the CDR3 plus reference TRBV7-9 and TRBJ1-1, the full variable domain is DTGVSQNPRHKITKRGQNVTFRCDPISEHNRLYWYRQTLGQGPEFLTYFQNEAQLEKSRLLSDRFSAERPKGSFSTLEIQRTEQGDSAMYLCASSLAGVNTEAFFGQGTRLTVV.

J is TRBJ2-1 and V is TRBV29-1, with D maybe TRBD1 (7 bases). The CDR3 is 14 amino acids. V was cut by 3 bases and J by 3 bases, with 12 bases left in between. Germline V gene data show CDR1 as SQVTM and CDR2 as ANQGSEA. Written as DNA, the CDR3 is TGCAGCGTTGAGGAGGGGGCAAACTACAATGAGCAGTTCTTC. The encoded protein is CSVEEGANYNEQFF.

The rearrangement joins TRBV29-1 to TRBJ2-1; a possible D gene is TRBD1 (6 bases). The V end was cut by 7 bases, the J end by 10 bases, with 20 bases between. The CDR3 has 13 residues. Germline CDR1 is SQVTM and CDR2 is ANQGSEA. The CDR3 bases are TGCAGCGCCGAGTCCCCCGGGACACCAGAGCAGTTCTTC. Translated: CSAESPGTPEQFF.

The sample holds a few counts of this clone. This chain joins TRBV21-1 and TRBJ1-1. TRBV21-1 is a listed pseudogene. CDR3 length: 17 amino acids. The CDR3 loop is CASSKRAEGTMNTEAFF. The CDR3 DNA follows: TGTGCCAGCAGCAAAAGGGCAGAGGGCACCATGAACACTGAAGCTTTCTTT.

V gene TRBV12-1 combines with J gene TRBJ2-7; TRBD2, the D gene given by the table, was not confirmed from the DNA. TRBV12-1 is shown as a pseudogene. The CDR3 is made up of 15 amino acids. The CDR3 region is CASSGETSPSGEQYF. DNA of the CDR3: TGTGCCAGCAGCGGGGAGACTAGCCCGTCGGGCGAGCAGTACTTC.